Following are 19 T cell receptor beta chains from one sample sequenced in a study of cytomegalovirus exposure and HLA in healthy donors. 60 Vbeta and 13 Jbeta primers were used in PCR. Here immunoSEQ multiplex PCR was the method, and the copy in TCRdb shows in-frame clones only, minus some. The sample lists 20,000 or so clones; 60% to 80% were seen once. The sequencing sample was made of PBMCs. Receptors were obtained from a man aged 55 to 70 in good health and CMV-seronegative.

CDR3 nucleotide sequence: TGCGCCAGCAGCTCATCAATCGCGGGGCCCTACAATGAGCAGTTCTTC. Translated, it gives CASSSSIAGPYNEQFF. The V and J genes are TRBV5-1 and TRBJ2-1, with D maybe TRBD2 (6 bases). V was pared by 3 bases and J by 2 bases, with 15 bases between. The CDR3 consists of 16 residues. Germline-derived CDR1 and CDR2 are SGHRS and YFSETQ.

This clone appeared once. The chain employs TRBV20-1 and TRBJ2-7; unclear D gene. Trimming removed 8 bases from V and 6 bases from J, with 14 bases in between. Germline lookup yields CDR1 DFQATT and CDR2 SNEGSKA (reference sequence). The CDR3 is made up of 11 amino acids. This chain's CDR3 is CSKSLLSEQYF. As DNA, the CDR3 is TGCAGTAAGTCCCTATTGAGCGAGCAGTACTTC.

The chain combines TRBV28 with TRBJ2-7; the match to TRBD1 covers 7 bases. CDR3 size: 13 residues. Germline CDR1 is MDHEN and CDR2 is SYDVKM. After removal of 8 bases from V and 0 bases from J, the junction contained 4 bases not matched to a gene. CDR3 region: CASQTGSSYEQYF. As DNA, the CDR3 is TGTGCCAGCCAGACAGGGAGCTCCTACGAGCAGTACTTC.

As for this clone: At one boundary the junction diverges from the germline segment, which might be a read error. The rearrangement uses TRBV5-4 and TRBJ2-7, with 15 bases aligning to TRBD2. The germline V gene encodes CDR1 SGHNT and CDR2 YYREEE (reference sequence). There are 16 residues in the CDR3. CDR3 sequence reads: CAGSLGLAGGSGEQYF. The CDR3 bases are TGTGCCGGCAGCTTGGGACTAGCGGGAGGATCCGGCGAGCAGTACTTC.

The V and J genes are TRBV7-2 and TRBJ1-2; TRBD1 matches 9 bases. CDR3 length: 16 amino acids. Germline CDR1 and CDR2: SGHTA and FQGNSA. V lost 4 bases to trimming and J lost 6 bases; unmatched junction nucleotides: 12. In nucleotides, the CDR3 is TGTGCCAGCAGCTACCTCCCCGGGACAGGGAAGGATGGCTACACCTTC. The encoded protein is CASSYLPGTGKDGYTF. Complete variable domain (other parts from reference TRBV7-2 and TRBJ1-2): GAGVSQSPSNKVTEKGKDVELRCDPISGHTALYWYRQSLGQGLEFLIYFQGNSAPDKSGLPSDRFSAERTGGSVSTLTIQRTQQEDSAVYLCASSYLPGTGKDGYTFGSGTRLTVV.

This clone was seen once. CDR3 residues: CAIRTGTQNTGELFF. In DNA form, the CDR3 reads TGTGCCATCAGGACCGGGACACAAAACACCGGGGAGCTGTTTTTT. This chain uses TRBV10-3 with TRBJ2-2; D may be TRBD1 (6 bases). V lost 6 bases and J lost 2, with 13 bases in between. This CDR3 is built from 15 residues. Germline-derived CDR1 and CDR2 are ENHRY and SYGVKD.

The chain employs TRBV5-6 and TRBJ2-7; D may be TRBD1 (6 bases). V lost 2 bases and J 4 bases, leaving 16 bases between the germline ends. The CDR3 consists of 15 residues. Germline values: CDR1 SGHDT, CDR2 YYEEEE. The CDR3 reads CASSLTGFGIYEQYF. As DNA, the CDR3 is TGTGCCAGCAGCTTAACAGGGTTTGGCATATACGAGCAGTACTTC.

Comments on this clone: At one end the junction does not follow the germline gene, possibly because of a read error. The V and J genes are TRBV7-9 and TRBJ1-1; no clear D. CDR1 and CDR2 from the germline V gene are SEHNR and FQNEAQ (reference sequence). The CDR3 extends over 11 amino acids. CDR3 protein: CSSSFGEVAFF. Here the CDR3 DNA reads TGTTCCAGCAGCTTTGGGGAGGTGGCTTTCTTT.

This chain connects TRBV9 to TRBJ2-2; TRBD2 matches 13 bases. V shed 0 bases, J shed 4 bases, and the junction held 0 bases outside the gene matches. The CDR3 sequence is 16 residues long. Germline assignment: CDR1 SGDLS and CDR2 YYNGEE. The chain's CDR3 is CASSVGLAGGTGELFF. The CDR3 DNA follows: TGTGCCAGCAGCGTAGGACTAGCGGGGGGCACCGGGGAGCTGTTTTTT.

In DNA form, the CDR3 reads TGTGCCAGCAGCTTGCAGGGGCAGGAAGCTTTCTTT. As protein: CASSLQGQEAFF. The chain combines TRBV5-5 with TRBJ1-1, with D possibly being TRBD1 (6 bases). The CDR3 is 12 residues long. The V end lost 1 base, the J end lost 8 bases, and 9 bases lay between the germline ends. Per germline, CDR1 SGHKS and CDR2 YYEKEE (reference sequence).

The V gene is TRBV28, the J gene TRBJ1-3; D not certain. Germline V gene data show CDR1 as MDHEN and CDR2 as SYDVKM. With 2 bases removed from V and 11 bases from J, the gap between germline ends came to 10 bases. The CDR3 contains 12 residues. CDR3 residues: CASSLLGASIYF. CDR3 bases: TGTGCCAGCAGTTTACTCGGTGCTTCCATATATTTT.

V usage is TRBV18 and J usage is TRBJ1-1; 11 bases match TRBD1. With V trimmed by 2 bases and J by 1 base, 9 bases remained unmatched. CDR1 and CDR2 from the germline V gene are KGHSH and LQKENI. This CDR3 region has 18 residues. The CDR3 DNA reads TGTGCCAGCTCACCATTTAGGGGGACAGGGGGGACGAACACTGAAGCTTTCTTT. Protein sequence: CASSPFRGTGGTNTEAFF.

The chain is built from TRBV12-5 and TRBJ2-5; 12 nucleotides match TRBD2. V lost 0 bases to trimming and J lost 3 bases; unmatched junction nucleotides: 14. The CDR3 is 20 amino acids. Germline lookup yields CDR1 LGHNT and CDR2 FRNRAP. The chain's CDR3 is CASGLVRWASGRAVKETQYF. CDR3 nucleotides: TGTGCTAGTGGTTTGGTACGGTGGGCTAGCGGGAGGGCGGTAAAAGAGACCCAGTACTTC. The full variable domain, completed using reference TRBV12-5 and TRBJ2-5, is DARVTQTPRHKVTEMGQEVTMRCQPILGHNTVFWYRQTMMQGLELLAYFRNRAPLDDSGMPKDRFSAEMPDATLATLKIQPSEPRDSAVYFCASGLVRWASGRAVKETQYFGPGTRLLVL.

With regard to this clone: The junction and the germline gene differ at one end; a read error may be behind it. The same CDR3 also results from other DNA sequences found in this sample. The V gene is TRBV6-6, the J gene TRBJ2-2; 8 bases match TRBD2. The length of the CDR3 is 14 residues. CDR1 is MNHNY, CDR2 SVGAGI, per germline (reference sequence). This CDR3 reads CASSNGGVTGELFF. CDR3 coding DNA: TGTGCCAGCAGTAACGGGGGGGTAACCGGGGAGCTGTTCTTT.

The chain employs TRBV5-1 and TRBJ2-7, with D unclear. This CDR3 region has 12 residues. From germline, CDR1 is SGHRS and CDR2 YFSETQ. V gave up 2 bases and J gave up 6 bases, with 9 bases separating them. CDR3 protein: CASSFERREQYF. The CDR3 bases are TGCGCCAGCAGCTTTGAGAGGCGCGAGCAGTACTTC. Based on the CDR3 plus reference TRBV5-1 and TRBJ2-7, the full variable domain is KAGVTQTPRYLIKTRGQQVTLSCSPISGHRSVSWYQQTPGQGLQFLFEYFSETQRNKGNFPGRFSGRQFSNSRSEMNVSTLELGDSALYLCASSFERREQYFGPGTRLTVT.

The rearrangement links TRBV29-1 to TRBJ1-1; 7 bases agree with TRBD1. With 1 base clipped from V and 12 bases from J, the junction kept 8 bases outside the gene matches. This CDR3 comprises 12 residues. Germline V lookup: CDR1 SQVTM, CDR2 ANQGSEA. CDR3 in amino acids: CSVEAGAGGSFF. The CDR3 region has the DNA TGCAGCGTTGAAGCGGGGGCAGGGGGATCTTTCTTT.

This clone came up a few times. The chain recombines TRBV15 with TRBJ1-5, with 8 bases lining up with TRBD1. Germline CDR1 LNHNV, CDR2 YYDKDF (reference sequence). The CDR3 is 15 amino acids. V was clipped by 5 bases and J by 5 bases; unmatched bases: 8. CDR3 protein: CATSGQGARHQPQHF. In nucleotides, the CDR3 is TGTGCCACCAGCGGTCAGGGGGCGCGGCATCAGCCCCAGCATTTT.

The CDR3, as DNA: TGTGCCAGCAGCGGTCCTGGGACAGGGAGCACAGATACGCAGTATTTT. Protein sequence: CASSGPGTGSTDTQYF. The chain uses TRBV4-2 and TRBJ2-3; 9 bases match TRBD1. V dropped 5 bases and J dropped 0; count of bases not matched to a gene: 6. This CDR3 comprises 16 residues. Germline V CDR1 and CDR2: LGHNA, YNFKEQ.

This chain links TRBV7-3 with TRBJ2-5; TRBD1 matches 9 bases. From germline, CDR1 is SGHTA and CDR2 FQGTGA. After removal of 6 bases from V and 3 bases from J, the junction contained 5 bases not matched to a gene. The CDR3 sequence is 14 residues long. The CDR3 loop reads CASSPGQGEETQYF. The CDR3 nucleotides are TGTGCCAGCAGTCCGGGACAGGGAGAAGAGACCCAGTACTTC.